This T cell receptor beta chain was profiled in a study of blood T cell repertoires in COVID-19. About the study: Researchers got acute and convalescent COVID-19 samples from the United States, Italy and Spain.

This clone occurred once. Germline V CDR1 and CDR2: MNHNY, SVGAGI (reference sequence). Unmatched junction bases numbered 6, after V lost 5 bases and J lost 8 bases. The CDR3 extends over 14 amino acids. Per the study methods: Scientists estimated how many nucleated cells there were by amplifying reference gene primers. Sequencing used immunoSEQ multiplex PCR; TCRdb keeps in-frame clones, though not all of them. V, J and clone size are taken as reported in that table, and D and trimming were inferred from the DNA itself. The sample records fewer than 200,000 clones, around 80% being singletons. The rearrangement links TRBV6-6 to TRBJ1-3; 10 bases match TRBD1. The specimen was peripheral blood. This sequence was found in a woman aged 80 or over with active or convalescent COVID-19. The DNA for the CDR3 is TGTGCCAGCAGTCCGGGACAGGGGCGGGACACCATATATTTT. Its protein is CASSPGQGRDTIYF.